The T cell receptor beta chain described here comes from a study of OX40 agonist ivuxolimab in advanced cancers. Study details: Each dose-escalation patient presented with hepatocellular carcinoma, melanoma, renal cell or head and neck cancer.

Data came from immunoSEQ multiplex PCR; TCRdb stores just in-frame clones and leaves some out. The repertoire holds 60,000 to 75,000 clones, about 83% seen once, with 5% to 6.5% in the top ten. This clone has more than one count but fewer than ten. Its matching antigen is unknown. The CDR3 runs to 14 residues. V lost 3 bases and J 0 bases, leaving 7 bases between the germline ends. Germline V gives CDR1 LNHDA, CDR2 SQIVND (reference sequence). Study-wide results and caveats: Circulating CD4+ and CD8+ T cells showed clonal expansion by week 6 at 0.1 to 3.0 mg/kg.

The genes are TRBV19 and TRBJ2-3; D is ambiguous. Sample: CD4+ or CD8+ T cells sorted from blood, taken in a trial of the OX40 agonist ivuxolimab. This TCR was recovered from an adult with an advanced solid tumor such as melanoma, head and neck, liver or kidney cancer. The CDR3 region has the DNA TGTGCCAGTAGTATTATGGGGAGCACAGATACGCAGTATTTT. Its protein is CASSIMGSTDTQYF.